This TCR beta chain was found in a study of T-cell reconstitution after alpha-beta-depleted transplantation in children. Whole-study findings and limits: In patients about two months after transplant, alpha-beta T cells reportedly arose from several hundred expanded graft clones. Counts and diversity of T cells one year after transplant came mostly from newly produced T cells. Several patients had high TCRbeta diversity at day 60; it came from surviving recipient T cells and thymic progenitors.

TCRbeta library preparation incorporated unique molecular identifiers. In TCRdb, the PCR reads were re-called with MiXCR into one record per CDR3 protein. The sample records some 450,000 distinct CDR3 sequences, about 45% being singletons. There are many counts of this clonotype. Its specificity is unknown. With V trimmed by 6 bases and J by 2 bases, 6 bases remained unmatched. This CDR3 has 14 residues. This TCR was recovered from a girl aged 2 to 10 with aplastic anemia, due to receive a stem cell transplant. V gene TRBV12-3 or TRBV12-4 combines with J gene TRBJ2-5; 7 nucleotides agree with TRBD2. Sample: PBMCs, taken before TCRalphabeta/CD19-depleted stem cell transplant. DNA of the CDR3: TGTGCCAGCAGCGCTAGCGGAACACAAGAGACCCAGTACTTC. It specifies CASSASGTQETQYF.